This T cell receptor beta chain was observed in a study of T-cell reconstitution after alpha-beta-depleted transplantation in children. Study-level results: Alpha-beta T cells present about two months after transplant were reported to originate from several hundred expanded graft clones.

During its preparation, the TCRbeta library received unique molecular identifiers. TCRdb processed the PCR reads anew with MiXCR; each CDR3 protein has one entry. This table holds about 290,000 distinct CDR3 sequences, around 10% found once. This clonotype was counted ten times or more. What it recognizes is unknown. The CDR3 spans 11 residues. Trimming removed 5 bases at V and 6 bases at J, with 8 bases between. Per germline, CDR1 SQVTM and CDR2 ANQGSEA. The sequenced sample was PBMCs, obtained before TCRalphabeta/CD19-depleted stem cell transplant. This TCR came from a boy under two years old with acute myeloid leukemia, due to receive a stem cell transplant. This rearrangement joins TRBV29-1 to TRBJ2-1; D is ambiguous. Here the CDR3 DNA reads TGCAGCGTTCCTGGGTCCAATGAGCAGTTCTTC. This sequence encodes CSVPGSNEQFF.